Listed below are T cell receptor beta chains from one sample, sequenced in a study of neurological immune-mediated disorders. Each CDR3 protein gets one entry after TCRdb re-called the 5' RACE reads with MiXCR. The sample contains 80,000 to 100,000 distinct CDR3 sequences, around 3.6% of which appear only once. Sequenced: PBMCs. These receptors were collected from a woman in her 50s with multiple sclerosis. Both conserved end residues are trimmed from each CDR3. The order of the fields is J gene, V gene, CDR3 protein.

TRBJ2-2 TRBV9 ASSVRGGRLTGELF
TRBJ2-5 TRBV5-1 ASSFGLAGGRAETQY
TRBJ2-1 TRBV6-2/TRBV6-3 ASSGILGQF
TRBJ1-2 TRBV19 ASSITGDRNYGYT
TRBJ2-7 TRBV9 ASSVQAISYEQY
TRBJ1-6 TRBV10-3 AISEQGNSPLH
TRBJ2-2 TRBV27 ASSSNRALNTGELF
TRBJ2-6 TRBV5-1 ASSLSLPGSSGANVLT
TRBJ2-2 TRBV12-3/TRBV12-4 ASSLSGELF
TRBJ2-7 TRBV6-6 ASKPLQSYEQY
TRBJ1-1 TRBV20-1 SAAWGGRGTEAF
TRBJ2-3 TRBV20-1 SAEQGLGADTQY
TRBJ2-6 TRBV7-8 ASSLAPSGATPLGSGANVLT
TRBJ2-7 TRBV6-2/TRBV6-3 ASSHSTGNYEQY
TRBJ2-2 TRBV5-1 ASSRGRTGELF
TRBJ1-1 TRBV7-2 ASSLETGVGTEAF
TRBJ2-3 TRBV7-8 ASSLERSGGKDTQY
TRBJ1-1 TRBV7-9 ASSLDYNTEAF
TRBJ1-6 TRBV7-2 ASSLASGNSTLN
TRBJ2-3 TRBV5-1 ASSLTPTGADTQY
TRBJ2-2 TRBV12-3/TRBV12-4 ASSPGTGELF
TRBJ1-2 TRBV5-6 ASSLTGTPYGYT
TRBJ2-2 TRBV20-1 SARPTSGFTGELF
TRBJ1-1 TRBV5-1 ASSPGGTVEAF
TRBJ2-1 TRBV29-1 SGEEGGEQF
TRBJ1-1 TRBV15 ATSRDHFDTEAF
TRBJ1-1 TRBV7-2 ASSLFGVNAEAF
TRBJ2-7 TRBV5-1 ASTIRAGETYEQY
TRBJ2-1 TRBV5-1 ASSLTSGALNEQF